What follows are 7 T cell receptor beta chains derived from one specimen sequenced in a study of blood T cells in healthy people across ages. It was with a sample-barcoded 5' primer and a J-beta primer mix that a second PCR of roughly 6 to 12 cycles was run. TCRdb reanalysed the 5' RACE reads using MiXCR and keeps one entry per CDR3 protein. The sample carries 700,000 to 800,000 distinct CDR3 sequences, around 40% recorded once. The sequenced material came from blood. These TCRs come from a woman aged 55-69 years in good health.

V and J are TRBV10-3 and TRBJ1-2, with D perhaps matching TRBD1 (6 bases). The germline gives CDR1 ENHRY, CDR2 SYGVKD. V gave up 3 bases and J gave up 6 bases, with 20 bases separating them. The CDR3 loop spans 16 amino acids. The CDR3 sequence: CAISDPTTGRGDGYTF. In nucleotides, the CDR3 is TGTGCCATCAGTGATCCTACGACAGGCCGAGGGGATGGCTACACCTTC.

This clonotype was counted only a few times. This chain joins TRBV9 and TRBJ2-3, with 8 bases identical to TRBD2. V lost 2 bases to trimming and J lost 2 bases; unmatched junction nucleotides: 10. There are 17 residues in the CDR3. The germline gives CDR1 SGDLS, CDR2 YYNGEE. CDR3 amino acids: CASSVGGGLPLTDTQYF. The CDR3 nucleotides are TGTGCCAGCAGCGTCGGGGGGGGACTCCCCCTCACAGATACGCAGTATTTT.

As regards this clonotype: This may arise from a read error, as a much more abundant clone is one base away. The chain employs TRBV12-3 or TRBV12-4 and TRBJ2-1; 7 nucleotides align to TRBD2. The CDR3 spans 15 residues. J lost 8 bases, V lost 2 bases, and 9 bases had no gene match. The CDR3 DNA reads TGTGCCAGCAGTTTAAGGGAGGGACTAAACGATGAGCAGTTCTTC. It translates to CASSLREGLNDEQFF.

This clonotype was found a few times. The chain employs TRBV5-4 and TRBJ2-7; 9 nucleotides agree with TRBD1. The V gene's germline CDR1 is SGHNT and CDR2 YYREEE (reference sequence). V was pared by 4 bases and J by 2 bases, with 10 bases of the junction left unmatched. The CDR3 spans 16 residues. CDR3 amino acids: CASSIEPGQGPYEQYF. CDR3 bases: TGTGCCAGCAGCATAGAACCGGGACAGGGACCCTACGAGCAGTACTTC.

The table lists this clonotype with a few counts. The chain employs TRBV6-4 and TRBJ2-3; possible D gene TRBD2, 6 bases. This CDR3 has 15 amino acids. With 5 bases removed from V and 2 bases from J, the gap between germline ends came to 14 bases. Germline V CDR1 and CDR2: MRHNA, SNTAGT. CDR3 DNA sequence: TGTGCCAGCAGTCGGGGGAGCGGAGACACAGATACGCAGTATTTT. Its translation is CASSRGSGDTDTQYF.

CDR3 region: CASSLVGRTSGNNEQFF. CDR3 DNA: TGTGCCAGCAGCTTAGTAGGAAGGACTAGCGGCAACAATGAGCAGTTCTTC. The chain carries TRBV7-2 and TRBJ2-1; 10 nucleotides align to TRBD2. CDR3 length: 17 residues. CDR1 and CDR2 from the germline V gene are SGHTA and FQGNSA. V was clipped by 1 base and J by 5 bases; unmatched bases: 8.

CDR3 nucleotide sequence: TGCGCCAGCAGTTCCACTAGCGGGCCTGAGCAGTTCTTC. Translation: CASSSTSGPEQFF. The rearrangement links TRBV4-3 to TRBJ2-1; 9 positions match TRBD2. This CDR3 comprises 13 residues. V dropped 6 bases and J dropped 9; count of bases not matched to a gene: 6. The germline V gene encodes CDR1 LGHNA and CDR2 YSLEER.